This section outlines one T cell receptor (beta chain) sequence together with its context. Its antigen remains unidentified. Deep was the level at which the assay was run. As originally analysed: Junction-only sequences without quality scores were provided by ImmunoSEQ, so filtering was different. Data came from immunoSEQ multiplex PCR; TCRdb stores just in-frame clones and leaves some out. The V and J calls and the clone size are those of that table, but D and trimming were determined from the DNA. The sample has roughly 2,000,000 clones; around 95% are singletons. This entry is derived from a study of shared clonotypes between healthy human individuals. Trimming stripped 3 bases from V and 6 bases from J, with 17 bases between. The CDR3 loop spans 15 amino acids. CDR1 is LGHNA, CDR2 YNFKEQ, per germline. Findings and caveats of the study: The sole specimen, blood, was sampled, and tissue repertoires likely differ. Clonotypes that were shared across a handful of donors made up around 5.5% of naive CD4 clonotypes.

CD45RO-negative CD8 cells positively selected for CCR7 made up the naive population, which excluded terminally differentiated effector memory CD45RA+ cells. The J gene is TRBJ1-1, the V gene TRBV4-2; D is undetermined. The source material was naive CD8+ T cells from PBMCs. The clonotype comes from a man between 18 and 29 years old in good health. Some clones in this sample may be carry-over from other donors' samples. The CDR3 protein is CASSQSFTGEPEAFF. The CDR3 DNA reads TGTGCCAGCAGCCAGTCATTTACCGGGGAGCCTGAAGCTTTCTTT.